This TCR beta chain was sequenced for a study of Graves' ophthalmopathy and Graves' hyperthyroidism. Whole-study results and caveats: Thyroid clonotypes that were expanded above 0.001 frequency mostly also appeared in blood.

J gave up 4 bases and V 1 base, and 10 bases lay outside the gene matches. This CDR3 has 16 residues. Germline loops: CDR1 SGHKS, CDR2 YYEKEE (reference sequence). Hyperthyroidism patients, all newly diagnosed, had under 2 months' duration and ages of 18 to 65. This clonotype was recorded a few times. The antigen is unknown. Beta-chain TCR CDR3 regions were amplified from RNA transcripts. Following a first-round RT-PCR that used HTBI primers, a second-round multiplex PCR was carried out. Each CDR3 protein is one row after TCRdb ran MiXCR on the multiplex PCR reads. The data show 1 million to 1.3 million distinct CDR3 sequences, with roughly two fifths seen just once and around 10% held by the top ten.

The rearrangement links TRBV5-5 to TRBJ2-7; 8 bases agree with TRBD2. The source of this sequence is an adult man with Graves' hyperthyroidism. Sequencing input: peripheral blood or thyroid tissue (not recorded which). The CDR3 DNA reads TGTGCCAGCAGCTTGTACGGCGGGGAGCGGGGGTACGAGCAGTACTTC. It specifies CASSLYGGERGYEQYF.